This TCR beta chain was retrieved from a study of T-cell reconstitution after alpha-beta-depleted transplantation in children (dated by TCRdb to 2016 to 2018). In the study overall: Using TCR repertoire profiling, the study followed T-cell immune reconstitution in a quantitative way in children after TCRalphabeta/CD19-depleted allogeneic hematopoietic cell transplantation.

Libraries were prepared through PCR. These reads were obtained on an Illumina HiSeq 2500. TCR library preparation used molecular barcoding, with unique molecular identifiers applied to normalize quantification of the TCRbeta repertoire. The public sequencing data were trimmed at Q25 with fastp and processed into clonotypes with MiXCR by TCRdb, which kept only in-frame beta chains. Each entry is one CDR3 protein sequence, shown with its most common DNA and genes. This sample is represented by more than 550,000 distinct CDR3 sequences; roughly a tenth of them were singletons. Roughly 4% of the sample belongs to the ten largest clones. This clonotype was counted many times. This receptor's antigen is unknown. No much larger clonotype is one base removed from it; base qualities were not supplied. Germline trimming: 5 bases from V, 0 bases from J; junction bases outside gene matches: 2. The germline V gene (reference sequence) specifies DFQATT as CDR1 and SNEGSKA as CDR2. The cysteine opens and the phenylalanine closes a CDR3 of 13 amino acids. Only CDR3 DNA is held: 39 bases, read in frame from base 1.

This material consisted of PBMCs from the stem cell graft donor, taken from the stem cell graft. Recombination connected TRBV20-1 to TRBJ2-3, with 7 bases aligning to TRBD2. The source is a human donor who donated a stem cell graft to a child with acute myeloid leukemia. The CDR3 protein: CSAPRGSTDTQYF. The DNA reads as follows: TGCAGTGCTCCGCGGGGGAGCACAGATACGCAGTATTTT.